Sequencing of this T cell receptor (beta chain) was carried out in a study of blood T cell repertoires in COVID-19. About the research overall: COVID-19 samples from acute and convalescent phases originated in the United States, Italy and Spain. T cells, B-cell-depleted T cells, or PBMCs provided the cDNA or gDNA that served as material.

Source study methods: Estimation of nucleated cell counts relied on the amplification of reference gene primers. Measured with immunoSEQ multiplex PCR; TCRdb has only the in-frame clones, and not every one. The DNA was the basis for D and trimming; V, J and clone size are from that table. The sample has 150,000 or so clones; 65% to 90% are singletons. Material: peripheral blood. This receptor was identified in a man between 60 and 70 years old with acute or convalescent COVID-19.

CDR3 in amino acids: CASSLGTSNSPLHF. The CDR3 region has the DNA TGTGCCAGCAGCTTAGGGACATCCAATTCACCCCTCCACTTT. The J gene is TRBJ1-6, the V gene TRBV7-2; maybe TRBD1 (5 bases). The CDR3 runs to 14 residues. Germline V CDR1 and CDR2: SGHTA, FQGNSA. Trimming removed 1 base from V and 7 bases from J, with 8 bases in between.